The 21 T cell receptor beta chains presented below share a single source sample, sequenced in a study of blood T cells in healthy people across ages. A second 7 to 11 cycle PCR used barcoded and J-beta primers. A single record per CDR3 protein comes from TCRdb applying MiXCR to the 5' RACE reads. Seen here are 550,000 to 750,000 distinct CDR3 sequences, 21% observed once, and the top ten hold around 3.4%. Sequencing used blood. All receptors derive from an older man in good health.

This clonotype was counted between two and nine times. The J gene is TRBJ2-2, the V gene TRBV6-2 or TRBV6-3; the D is unclear. This CDR3 comprises 13 residues. In germline, CDR1 is MNHEY, CDR2 SVGEGT. Trimming cost V 3 bases and J 3 bases, with 5 bases left between them. This chain's CDR3 is CASSYLYTGELFF. DNA for the CDR3: TGTGCCAGCAGTTATCTATACACCGGGGAGCTGTTTTTT.

CDR3 loop: CASSLEPEETQYF. CDR3 DNA sequence: TGTGCCAGCAGCTTAGAACCAGAAGAGACCCAGTACTTC. The rearrangement uses TRBV11-2 and TRBJ2-5, with D unresolved. Trimming left V 0 bases short and J 3 bases short, with 5 bases between. CDR3 length equals 13 residues. Germline-derived CDR1 and CDR2 are SGHAT and FQNNGV.

This clonotype is a singleton in its sample. The J gene is TRBJ2-7, the V gene TRBV7-2; D remains unclear. The CDR3 loop spans 13 amino acids. V lost 4 bases, J lost 4 bases, and 11 bases lay in between. Germline V gene sequence: CDR1 SGHTA, CDR2 FQGNSA. In DNA form, the CDR3 reads TGTGCCAGCAGCTCAACGGGTTGGTACGAGCAGTACTTC. Amino acids: CASSSTGWYEQYF.

This clonotype showed up just a few times. V usage is TRBV14 and J usage is TRBJ2-1; D uncertain. The tail of the sequence fits TRBJ2-5 better, so the J call may be wrong. The germline V gene encodes CDR1 SGHDN and CDR2 FVKESK. The CDR3 runs 14 residues. DNA for the CDR3: TGTGCCAGCAGCCAAGTGGGCCATCAAGAGACCCAGTACTTC. Its protein product is CASSQVGHQETQYF.

The chain combines TRBV18 with TRBJ2-5; TRBD2 agrees at 13 bases. The tail of the sequence fits TRBJ2-7 better, so the J call may be wrong. Germline V gene data show CDR1 as KGHSH and CDR2 as LQKENI. The CDR3 runs 18 residues. Here the CDR3 reads CASSPGLAGAQNTYEQYF. CDR3 nucleotides: TGTGCCAGCTCCCCCGGACTAGCGGGAGCCCAAAACACCTACGAGCAGTACTTC.

This clonotype has more than one count but fewer than ten. The chain combines TRBV7-3 with TRBJ2-7; tentative D call: TRBD1 (6 bases). V lost 5 bases and J lost 3, with 14 bases in between. CDR1 and CDR2 (germline): SGHTA, FQGTGA. The CDR3 consists of 14 residues. The CDR3 DNA reads as TGTGCCAGCAGCCCTCAACCGGACAGCTACGAGCAGTACTTC. Its protein product is CASSPQPDSYEQYF.

The J gene is TRBJ1-2, the V gene TRBV2; TRBD1 matches 8 bases. Unmatched junction bases numbered 19, after V lost 4 bases and J lost 0 bases. Germline-derived CDR1 and CDR2 are SNHLY and FYNNEI. The CDR3 consists of 20 residues. CDR3 sequence reads: CASSVLPTTGGQRPNYGYTF. CDR3 DNA sequence: TGTGCCAGCAGTGTCCTCCCCACAACAGGGGGTCAGAGACCTAACTATGGCTACACCTTC. The entire variable domain, with the rest obtained from reference TRBV2 and TRBJ1-2, is as follows: EPEVTQTPSHQVTQMGQEVILRCVPISNHLYFYWYRQILGQKVEFLVSFYNNEISEKSEIFDDQFSVERPDGSNFTLKIRSTKLEDSAMYFCASSVLPTTGGQRPNYGYTFGSGTRLTVV.

This chain's CDR3 is CASHRRGASYNEQFF. Written as DNA, the CDR3 is TGTGCCAGCCACCGGAGAGGGGCGTCCTACAATGAGCAGTTCTTC. The V gene is TRBV7-8, the J gene TRBJ2-1; TRBD1 or TRBD2 may be the D gene (5 bases each). Germline V CDR1 and CDR2: SGHVS, FQNEAQ. The CDR3 covers 15 residues. V lost 8 bases, J lost 1 base, and 15 bases lay in between.

This clonotype has a handful of counts. This rearrangement joins TRBV5-4 to TRBJ2-2, with D perhaps matching TRBD2 (5 bases). Trimming left V 4 bases short and J 5 bases short, with 15 bases between. The CDR3 sequence is 15 residues long. The germline V gene has CDR1 SGHNT and CDR2 YYREEE (reference sequence). The CDR3 coding sequence is TGTGCCAGCAGCCCCATGGGAGCTGGGACCGGGGAGCTGTTTTTT. This gives the protein CASSPMGAGTGELFF.

This clonotype has more than one count but fewer than ten. The junction departs from the called germline gene at one end, perhaps through a read error. The V and J genes are TRBV7-9 and TRBJ1-3; D not resolved. In germline, CDR1 is SEHNR, CDR2 FQNEAQ (reference sequence). There are 13 residues in the CDR3. The CDR3 DNA reads TGTGCCGCCAGCAGCTTATCCCACAGTGGAGAGAGTTTT. It yields the protein CAASSLSHSGESF.

The rearrangement uses TRBV10-3 and TRBJ2-1; 9 bases are a match to TRBD2. CDR1 is ENHRY, CDR2 SYGVKD, per germline. V gave up 3 bases and J gave up 8 bases; unmatched junction bases: 11. The CDR3 runs to 16 residues. CDR3 region: CAISDPPGTSLHEQFF. The CDR3 nucleotides read TGTGCCATCAGTGACCCACCCGGGACTAGCCTCCATGAGCAGTTCTTC.

This clonotype has a count of ten or more. The chain uses TRBV7-2 and TRBJ2-5; D ambiguous. The length of the CDR3 is 13 residues. CDR1 is SGHTA and CDR2 is FQGNSA in the germline V gene. Deletions cut 1 base from V and 5 bases from J, with 8 bases between. Written as DNA, the CDR3 is TGTGCCAGCAGCTTAGGTCAGACGGAGACCCAGTACTTC. Translated, it gives CASSLGQTETQYF.

The sample holds a few counts of this clonotype. This chain connects TRBV21-1 to TRBJ2-5. TRBV21-1 is a pseudogene segment. The CDR3 totals 12 residues. This chain's CDR3 is CASSKVPEAQYF. The CDR3 DNA is TGTGCCAGCAGCAAAGTTCCGGAGGCCCAGTACTTC.

This chain uses TRBV12-3 or TRBV12-4 with TRBJ2-1; tentatively, D is TRBD2 (7 bases). The CDR3 is 15 residues long. V shed 9 bases and J shed 2 bases, with 17 bases lying between them. CDR3 coding DNA: TGTGCCAGTAGGGGGGGTGCCAGCCCCTACAATGAGCAGTTCTTC. Protein sequence: CASRGGASPYNEQFF.

The gene calls are TRBV11-2 and TRBJ2-3; D is possibly TRBD2 (6 bases). The CDR3 has 16 amino acids. The germline CDR1 and CDR2 sequences are SGHAT and FQNNGV. V was pared by 0 bases and J by 6 bases, with 16 bases between. The CDR3 here is CASSLDGSGPFDTQYF. The DNA for the CDR3 is TGTGCCAGCAGCTTAGACGGGAGTGGCCCCTTTGATACGCAGTATTTT.

The chain links TRBV5-1 to TRBJ1-4, with no clear D. This CDR3 is built from 15 residues. V was cut by 0 bases and J by 8 bases, with 14 bases left in between. Germline V gene sequence: CDR1 SGHRS, CDR2 YFSETQ. This CDR3 reads CASSLGGQVGEKLFF. CDR3 DNA: TGCGCCAGCAGCTTGGGCGGTCAGGTGGGGGAAAAACTGTTTTTT.

A note on this clonotype: A much larger clonotype is one base distant, so this may be a read error. This chain uses TRBV7-3 with TRBJ2-5, with D possibly matching TRBD1 (6 bases). Germline assignment: CDR1 SGHTA and CDR2 FQGTGA. This CDR3 has 17 amino acids. As DNA, the CDR3 is TGTGCCGGCAGCCCGCTTGGGGGCGGTTTGTACCAAGAGACCCAGTACTTC. Encoded protein: CAGSPLGGGLYQETQYF.

The chain combines TRBV18 with TRBJ2-2; 9 bases agree with TRBD2. Germline CDR1 reads KGHSH; CDR2 reads LQKENI. CDR3 length: 15 amino acids. The junction had 6 bases not matched to a gene; V was cut back by 6 bases and J by 4 bases. The CDR3 region has the DNA TGTGCCAGCTCTCGGACTAGCGTTCCCACCGGGGAGCTGTTTTTT. The encoded protein is CASSRTSVPTGELFF.

This clonotype was found many times. The gene calls are TRBV29-1 and TRBJ2-3; tentatively, D is TRBD2 (5 bases). V was pared by 6 bases and J by 1 base, with 8 bases between. CDR1 and CDR2 (germline): SQVTM, ANQGSEA. The CDR3 runs 12 residues. In nucleotides, the CDR3 is TGCAGCGTGGTTAGCGGCACAGATACGCAGTATTTT. Its translation is CSVVSGTDTQYF.

Only a few counts were recorded for this clonotype. The chain joins TRBV7-2 to TRBJ2-3; D is unresolved. Per the germline V gene, CDR1 is SGHTA and CDR2 is FQGNSA. V was shortened by 6 bases and J by 0 bases, with 13 bases between the two germline ends. This CDR3 comprises 15 residues. The CDR3 DNA follows: TGTGCCAGCAGTAGGGCCCTTTGGAGCACAGATACGCAGTATTTT. Its protein is CASSRALWSTDTQYF.

This clonotype appeared a few times. The rearrangement joins TRBV28 to TRBJ1-5; the D gene is possibly TRBD1 (5 bases). This CDR3 region has 14 residues. Germline V CDR1 and CDR2: MDHEN, SYDVKM. Deletions cut 6 bases from V and 2 bases from J, with 11 bases between. CDR3 amino acids: CASRVGGGNQPQHF. CDR3 DNA sequence: TGTGCCAGCAGAGTGGGGGGGGGCAATCAGCCCCAGCATTTT.